This TCR beta chain was sequenced in a study of T cells in women clearing cervical HPV infection. Overall study findings and caveats: Repertoire richness, not evenness, was significantly elevated in CIN3+ cases versus controls. A classifier using richness and V gene abundances reached an AUC of around 0.81.

Cervical HPV DNA detected by MY09/MY11 PCR, typed by dot-blot. As to this clone: Its antigen is unidentified.

Some clones are missing from TCRdb's copy, which holds only in-frame ones; the method was immunoSEQ multiplex PCR. Found here are more than 40,000 clones; the top ten clones hold 0.8% to 1%. The clonotype comes from a woman between 18 and 75 years old with a cervical HPV16 infection that either progressed to CIN3+ or cleared (not recorded which). The specimen was blood buffy coat.

CDR3 DNA (partial): TGTGCCAGCAGCGTAGGGGCGGCTAGCGGGGTCGAG. Amino acids: CASSVGAASGVE. The entire CDR3 sequence reads CASSVGAASGVEQYF. The gene calls are TRBV9 and TRBJ2-7; 9 bases match TRBD2. The CDR3 extends 3 residues past the end of the read, so its final part is completed from the germline J gene. The V gene's germline CDR1 is SGDLS and CDR2 YYNGEE. Trimming cost V 0 bases and J 6 bases; bases outside gene matches: 7. The CDR3 runs to 15 residues.